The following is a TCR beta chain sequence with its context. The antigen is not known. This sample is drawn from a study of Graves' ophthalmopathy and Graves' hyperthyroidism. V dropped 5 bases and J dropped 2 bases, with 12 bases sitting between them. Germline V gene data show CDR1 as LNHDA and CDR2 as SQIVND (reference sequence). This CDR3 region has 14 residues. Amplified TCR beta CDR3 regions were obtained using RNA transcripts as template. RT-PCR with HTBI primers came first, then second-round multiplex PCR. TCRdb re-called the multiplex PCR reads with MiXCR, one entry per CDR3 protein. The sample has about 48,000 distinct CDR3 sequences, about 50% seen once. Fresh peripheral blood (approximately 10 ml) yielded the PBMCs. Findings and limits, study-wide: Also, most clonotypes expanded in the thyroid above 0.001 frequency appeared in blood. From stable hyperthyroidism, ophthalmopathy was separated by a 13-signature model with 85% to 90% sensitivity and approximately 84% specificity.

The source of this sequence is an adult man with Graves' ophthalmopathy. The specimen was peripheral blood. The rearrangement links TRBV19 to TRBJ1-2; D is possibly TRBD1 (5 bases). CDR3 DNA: TGTGCCAGTAGTGTAAACTCAGGGAACTATGGCTACACCTTC. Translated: CASSVNSGNYGYTF.